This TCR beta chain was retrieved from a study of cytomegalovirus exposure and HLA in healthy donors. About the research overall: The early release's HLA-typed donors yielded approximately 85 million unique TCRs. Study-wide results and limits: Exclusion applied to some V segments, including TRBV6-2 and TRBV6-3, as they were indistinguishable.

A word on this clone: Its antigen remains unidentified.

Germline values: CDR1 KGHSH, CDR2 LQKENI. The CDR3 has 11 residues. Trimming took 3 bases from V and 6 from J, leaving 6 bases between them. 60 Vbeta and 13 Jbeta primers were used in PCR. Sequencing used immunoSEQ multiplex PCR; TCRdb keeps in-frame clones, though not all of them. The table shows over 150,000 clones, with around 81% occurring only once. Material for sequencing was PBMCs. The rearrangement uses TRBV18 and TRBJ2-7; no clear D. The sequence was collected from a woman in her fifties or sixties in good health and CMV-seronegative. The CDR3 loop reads CASSPIGEQYF. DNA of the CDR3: TGTGCCAGCTCACCCATCGGCGAGCAGTACTTC.